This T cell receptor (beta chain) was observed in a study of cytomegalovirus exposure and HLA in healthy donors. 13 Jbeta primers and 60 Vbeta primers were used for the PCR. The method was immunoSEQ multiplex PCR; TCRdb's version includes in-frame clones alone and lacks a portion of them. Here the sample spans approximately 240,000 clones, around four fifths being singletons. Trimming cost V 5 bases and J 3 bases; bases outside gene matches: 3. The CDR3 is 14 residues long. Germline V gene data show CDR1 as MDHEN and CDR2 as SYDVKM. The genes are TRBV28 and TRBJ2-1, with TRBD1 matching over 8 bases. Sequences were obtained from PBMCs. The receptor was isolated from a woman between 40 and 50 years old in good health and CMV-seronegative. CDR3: CASSKGQVYNEQFF. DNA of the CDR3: TGTGCCAGCAGTAAGGGACAGGTCTACAATGAGCAGTTCTTC.